These 27 T cell receptor beta chains were sequenced from one sample in a study of blood T cell repertoires in COVID-19. Sequenced by immunoSEQ multiplex PCR; TCRdb stores in-frame clones only, minus some. The sample includes roughly 700,000 clones, approximately 90% seen only once; the top ten take 0.2% to 0.3%. Sequenced material: peripheral blood. The receptors shown here come from a woman under 30 with acute or convalescent COVID-19.

The chain links TRBV7-3 to TRBJ1-1; a possible D gene is TRBD1 (6 bases). V gave up 5 bases and J gave up 8 bases, with 33 bases separating them. The V gene's germline CDR1 is SGHTA and CDR2 FQGTGA. The CDR3 extends over 19 amino acids. CDR3 sequence (DNA): TGTGCCAGCAGCCCCTCAAGCCCGGGACACGGTCTCTCGGACCAAGAAGCTTTCTTT. Protein product: CASSPSSPGHGLSDQEAFF.

The gene calls are TRBV30 and TRBJ1-5; TRBD1 aligns across 10 bases. J was trimmed by 6 bases and V by 3 bases; bases with no gene match: 8. Germline-derived CDR1 and CDR2 are GTSNPN and SVGIG (reference sequence). CDR3 length: 15 amino acids. The CDR3 coding sequence is TGTGCCTGGAGCGCGCGGACAGGGGGGACTCAGCCCCAGCATTTT. Translating gives CAWSARTGGTQPQHF.

The chain combines TRBV11-2 with TRBJ1-1, with D unresolved. CDR1 and CDR2 from the germline V gene are SGHAT and FQNNGV. This CDR3 has 12 amino acids. With 1 base removed from V and 11 bases from J, the gap between germline ends came to 11 bases. The CDR3 loop is CASSLGETLAFF. The CDR3 bases are TGTGCCAGCAGCTTAGGAGAGACTTTGGCTTTCTTT.

The chain has TRBV4-3 and TRBJ2-2; 8 bases are shared with TRBD2. V trimming: 2 bases; J trimming: 4 bases; junction bases outside the gene matches: 12. The V gene's germline CDR1 is LGHNA and CDR2 YSLEER. This CDR3 region has 18 residues. The CDR3 loop is CASSQLPGLGRGTGELFF. CDR3 nucleotides: TGCGCCAGCAGCCAACTCCCGGGACTAGGGAGGGGCACCGGGGAGCTGTTTTTT.

This clone was seen just once. V usage is TRBV6-5 and J usage is TRBJ1-1, with 7 bases fitting TRBD1. Germline trimming cut 8 bases from V and 5 bases from J; bases unmatched to any gene: 8. From germline, CDR1 is MNHEY and CDR2 SVGAGI. This CDR3 spans 13 amino acids. For the CDR3, the DNA is TGTGCCAGCCAATTCAGGGGGATGACTGAAGCTTTCTTT. This sequence encodes CASQFRGMTEAFF.

The chain carries TRBV6-5 and TRBJ1-4; D remains ambiguous. There are 14 residues in the CDR3. The germline gives CDR1 MNHEY, CDR2 SVGAGI. Trimming cost V 8 bases and J 0 bases, with 10 bases left between them. The CDR3 bases are TGTGCCAGCGTACAATGGCCAACTAATGAAAAACTGTTTTTT. Its protein is CASVQWPTNEKLFF.

This clone was seen a single time. V usage is TRBV25-1 and J usage is TRBJ1-2, with unresolved D. Deletions cut 7 bases from V and 2 bases from J, with 11 bases between. The CDR3 is 13 residues long. Germline lookup yields CDR1 MGHDK and CDR2 SYGVNS. CDR3 nucleotides: TGTGCCAGCACCCCCAGCGGCAACTATGGCTACACCTTC. Its translation is CASTPSGNYGYTF.

This chain joins TRBV7-7 and TRBJ2-2, with D possibly matching TRBD2 (6 bases). This CDR3 has 18 amino acids. V gave up 5 bases and J gave up 5 bases, with 24 bases separating them. The germline CDR1 and CDR2 sequences are SSHAT and FNYEAQ (reference sequence). CDR3 sequence: CASSLGTQGVGATGELFF. CDR3 DNA sequence: TGTGCCAGCAGCCTGGGGACTCAAGGGGTAGGAGCTACCGGGGAGCTGTTTTTT. Together with reference TRBV7-7 and TRBJ2-2, the CDR3 gives the full variable domain: GAGVSQSPRYKVTKRGQDVTLRCDPISSHATLYWYQQALGQGPEFLTYFNYEAQPDKSGLPSDRFSAERPEGSISTLTIQRTEQRDSAMYRCASSLGTQGVGATGELFFGEGSRLTVL.

J is TRBJ1-1 and V is TRBV5-1, with D maybe TRBD1 (5 bases). Germline V gene sequence: CDR1 SGHRS, CDR2 YFSETQ. Trimming left V 0 bases short and J 1 base short, with 10 bases between. This CDR3 is built from 15 residues. The CDR3 DNA reads TGCGCCAGCAGCTTGGCCATGGGGGGGAACACTGAAGCTTTCTTT. Protein sequence: CASSLAMGGNTEAFF.

This clone was counted a few times. V and J are TRBV30 and TRBJ2-1; 12 bases map to TRBD2. The germline gives CDR1 GTSNPN, CDR2 SVGIG (reference sequence). V shed 1 base and J 5 bases; nucleotides not matched to a gene: 3. This CDR3 region has 15 residues. DNA for the CDR3: TGTGCCTGGAGTGAACTAGCGGGGGGAGACAATGAGCAGTTCTTC. It codes for CAWSELAGGDNEQFF.

The chain uses TRBV27 and TRBJ1-2, with 10 positions matching TRBD1. Germline CDR1 and CDR2: MNHEY and SMNVEV (reference sequence). The CDR3 runs to 15 residues. V lost 5 bases, J lost 8 bases, and 11 bases stayed unmatched. The CDR3: CASSPPSTGGKGYTF. In DNA, the CDR3 is TGTGCCAGCAGTCCCCCCTCGACAGGGGGCAAAGGCTACACCTTC.

V and J are TRBV6-5 and TRBJ2-6; D remains unclear. V lost 5 bases and J 0 bases, leaving 8 bases between the germline ends. CDR3 length: 15 residues. Per the germline V gene, CDR1 is MNHEY and CDR2 is SVGAGI. Here the CDR3 DNA reads TGTGCCAGCAGTCCGGTTCACTCTGGGGCCAACGTCCTGACTTTC. Amino acids: CASSPVHSGANVLTF.

CDR3 region: CAWIPWKTGYTEAFF. The CDR3 coding sequence is TGTGCCTGGATACCATGGAAGACAGGGTACACTGAAGCTTTCTTT. The rearrangement uses TRBV30 and TRBJ1-1, with 7 bases identical to TRBD1. J was trimmed by 3 bases and V by 4 bases; bases with no gene match: 11. This CDR3 is 15 amino acids long. The germline gives CDR1 GTSNPN, CDR2 SVGIG (reference sequence). Together with reference TRBV30 and TRBJ1-1, the CDR3 gives the full variable domain: SQTIHQWPATLVQPVGSPLSLECTVEGTSNPNLYWYRQAAGRGLQLLFYSVGIGQISSEVPQNLSASRPQDRQFILSSKKLLLSDSGFYLCAWIPWKTGYTEAFFGQGTRLTVV.

The V call is TRBV2, the J call TRBJ1-2; D is undetermined. This CDR3 has 14 amino acids. Germline V gene data show CDR1 as SNHLY and CDR2 as FYNNEI. V was pared by 5 bases and J by 4 bases, with 14 bases between. The CDR3 region has the DNA TGTGCCAGCAGTTCTAGTCGGACTACCTATGGCTACACCTTC. This codes for CASSSSRTTYGYTF.

The V call is TRBV5-1, the J call TRBJ1-1; 11 positions match TRBD1. The germline CDR1 and CDR2 sequences are SGHRS and YFSETQ. Losses at the gene ends were 4 bases for V and 6 bases for J; bases not matched to a gene: 8. The CDR3 is made up of 15 amino acids. The CDR3 DNA reads as TGCGCCAGCAGCCTTGGGACAGGGGGAGGCTCTGAAGCTTTCTTT. It yields the protein CASSLGTGGGSEAFF.

Here the CDR3 DNA reads TGTGCCACCAGTGATTTCACAGGACAGCATTTT. Its translation: CATSDFTGQHF. This chain joins TRBV24-1 and TRBJ1-5; maybe TRBD1 (5 bases). This CDR3 spans 11 amino acids. V was shortened by 1 base and J by 13 bases, with 7 bases between the two germline ends. In germline, CDR1 is KGHDR, CDR2 SFDVKD.

CDR3 coding DNA: TGTGCCAGCAGTTTATTACGAGGGATGAACACTGAAGCTTTCTTT. The encoded protein is CASSLLRGMNTEAFF. V gene TRBV27 combines with J gene TRBJ1-1; no clear D. There are 15 residues in the CDR3. The V end lost 1 base, the J end lost 0 bases, and 9 bases lay between the germline ends. Looked up from germline, CDR1 is MNHEY and CDR2 is SMNVEV (reference sequence).

The chain carries TRBV15 and TRBJ1-1; D not resolved. Germline V gene lookup returns CDR1 LNHNV and CDR2 YYDKDF (reference sequence). This CDR3 has 13 residues. The V and J ends lost 6 bases and 2 bases respectively, with 10 bases between them. The CDR3 nucleotides are TGTGCCACCAGTAGGGAGGTAAACACTGAAGCTTTCTTT. Translated: CATSREVNTEAFF.

The V and J genes are TRBV5-5 and TRBJ2-7, with TRBD1 identical over 7 bases. V lost 0 bases and J lost 2; bases outside the gene matches: 5. CDR3 length: 15 residues. CDR1 and CDR2 (germline): SGHKS, YYEKEE (reference sequence). CDR3 DNA: TGTGCCAGCAGCTTGGACAGGGGCCCTACCTACGAGCAGTACTTC. Encoded protein: CASSLDRGPTYEQYF.

Points on this clone: This sample also contains other DNA sequences that code for the same CDR3. This sequence joins TRBV12-3 or TRBV12-4 and TRBJ1-6; no clear D gene. The CDR3 has 12 residues. Trimming cost V 6 bases and J 8 bases, with 8 bases left between them. The CDR3 region is CASSPGDSPLHF. The CDR3 region has the DNA TGTGCCAGCAGCCCCGGTGATTCACCCCTCCACTTT.

The V gene is TRBV14, the J gene TRBJ1-4, with D maybe TRBD1 (6 bases). The germline V gene has CDR1 SGHDN and CDR2 FVKESK. The V and J ends lost 2 bases and 5 bases respectively, with 12 bases between them. The length of the CDR3 is 15 residues. The CDR3: CASSQQRTVNEKLFF. The CDR3 bases are TGTGCCAGCAGCCAACAACGGACAGTAAATGAAAAACTGTTTTTT.

The chain employs TRBV7-2 and TRBJ1-4, with TRBD1 identical over 11 bases. Unmatched junction bases numbered 17, after V lost 4 bases and J lost 10 bases. CDR1 is SGHTA, CDR2 FQGNSA, per germline. The CDR3 length is 18 residues. This CDR3 is CASSWNLTGQGGRAKLFF. CDR3 nucleotide sequence: TGTGCCAGCAGCTGGAACCTTACGGGACAGGGGGGTAGAGCAAAACTGTTTTTT.

CDR3 region: CASRPGTGVTGELFF. Written as DNA, the CDR3 is TGTGCCAGCAGACCCGGGACAGGTGTGACCGGGGAGCTGTTTTTT. The chain links TRBV7-2 to TRBJ2-2, with TRBD1 matching over 8 bases. V shed 6 bases and J 5 bases; nucleotides not matched to a gene: 8. The germline V gene has CDR1 SGHTA and CDR2 FQGNSA. This CDR3 has 15 residues.

The chain links TRBV28 to TRBJ1-5, with D possibly being TRBD1 (6 bases). This CDR3 is 17 amino acids long. Between the trimmed V and J ends, which lost 5 bases and 4 bases, there was a span of 21 bases. The V gene's germline CDR1 is MDHEN and CDR2 SYDVKM. For the CDR3, the DNA is TGTGCCAGCAGTCCTCAGGGAGGGGGGCTCCGGAATCAGCCCCAGCATTTT. Translating gives CASSPQGGGLRNQPQHF.

The V call is TRBV27, the J call TRBJ1-1; D gene ambiguous. The CDR3 is 15 residues long. V was pared by 5 bases and J by 4 bases, with 17 bases between. CDR1 is MNHEY and CDR2 is SMNVEV in the germline V gene (reference sequence). CDR3: CASSPPQRGSTEAFF. The DNA of the CDR3 is TGTGCCAGCAGTCCACCCCAGAGAGGGAGCACTGAAGCTTTCTTT.

The chain couples TRBV12-3 or TRBV12-4 to TRBJ1-2; D is undetermined. Trimming shortened V by 3 bases and J by 0 bases, and 5 bases separated the two germline ends. The CDR3 is made up of 13 amino acids. The CDR3: CASSLQTNYGYTF. In nucleotides, the CDR3 is TGTGCCAGCAGTTTGCAGACTAACTATGGCTACACCTTC.

The V call is TRBV2, the J call TRBJ1-2; perhaps TRBD1 as D (6 bases). This CDR3 is 12 amino acids long. The germline V and J ends were trimmed by 1 base and 11 bases, with 11 bases remaining between them. Germline loops: CDR1 SNHLY, CDR2 FYNNEI. The CDR3 region has the DNA TGTGCCAGCAGTGAAGAGGGGGTAGGTTACACCTTC. Translating it yields CASSEEGVGYTF.